One and the same sample provided the 13 T cell receptor beta chains below, sequenced in a study of blood T cells in healthy people across ages. It was with a sample-barcoded 5' primer and a J-beta primer mix that a second PCR of roughly 7 to 11 cycles was run. TCRdb re-analysed the 5' RACE reads in MiXCR, keeping a single row per CDR3 protein. The sample shows 850,000 to 1,300,000 distinct CDR3 sequences, under 55% of them seen only once. The sample consisted of blood. The source of these receptors is an older woman in good health.

The chain couples TRBV4-2 to TRBJ2-1, with D perhaps TRBD2 (6 bases). Germline values: CDR1 LGHNA, CDR2 YNFKEQ. The germline V and J ends were trimmed by 4 bases and 2 bases, with 15 bases remaining between them. The CDR3 covers 16 residues. The CDR3 coding sequence is TGTGCCAGCAGCCCAGCGGAGGGAAGAACCTACAATGAGCAGTTCTTC. It encodes CASSPAEGRTYNEQFF.

V and J are TRBV20-1 and TRBJ2-4; 13 bases match TRBD2. The closer fit of TRBJ2-7 to the DNA end suggests the J call may be wrong. CDR3 length equals 15 residues. CDR1 DFQATT and CDR2 SNEGSKA come from the germline V gene (reference sequence). CDR3: CSASRGLAGNYEQYF. The CDR3 DNA reads TGCAGTGCTAGTCGGGGACTAGCGGGAAACTACGAGCAGTACTTC.

This clonotype was recorded once. V usage is TRBV20-1 and J usage is TRBJ2-1, with 8 bases identical to TRBD1. The V gene's germline CDR1 is DFQATT and CDR2 SNEGSKA (reference sequence). This CDR3 comprises 16 residues. J gave up 3 bases and V 3 bases, and 10 bases lay outside the gene matches. The CDR3 DNA follows: TGCAGTGCTAGGAGGGAAGGACAGGGAGGCTACAATGAGCAGTTCTTC. Translating gives CSARREGQGGYNEQFF.

In its sample, this clonotype was seen a few times. J is TRBJ2-7 and V is TRBV20-1; 7 bases match TRBD2. The CDR3 extends over 14 amino acids. The germline V gene has CDR1 DFQATT and CDR2 SNEGSKA (reference sequence). The ends lost 6 bases at V and 5 bases at J; junction bases unmatched: 13. CDR3 sequence: CSAGGTNLIHEQYF. For the CDR3, the DNA is TGCAGTGCCGGAGGGACTAACCTGATCCACGAGCAGTACTTC.

The rearrangement uses TRBV7-2 and TRBJ1-2; D is ambiguous. Germline values: CDR1 SGHTA, CDR2 FQGNSA. V was pared by 5 bases and J by 2 bases, with 12 bases between. The CDR3 covers 14 residues. The CDR3 is CASSLLPLNYGYTF. CDR3 coding DNA: TGTGCCAGCAGCCTTTTACCTCTGAACTATGGCTACACCTTC. The full variable domain, its missing parts supplied by reference TRBV7-2 and TRBJ1-2, is GAGVSQSPSNKVTEKGKDVELRCDPISGHTALYWYRQSLGQGLEFLIYFQGNSAPDKSGLPSDRFSAERTGGSVSTLTIQRTQQEDSAVYLCASSLLPLNYGYTFGSGTRLTVV.

This clonotype was counted a few times. The chain recombines TRBV5-1 with TRBJ2-7; D is unclear. The CDR3 sequence is 12 residues long. CDR1 is SGHRS, CDR2 YFSETQ, per germline. V was cut by 5 bases and J by 5 bases, with 11 bases left in between. This CDR3 is CASSSSKDEQYF. The CDR3 DNA is TGCGCCAGCAGTTCGTCGAAAGACGAGCAGTACTTC.

The rearrangement links TRBV27 to TRBJ2-5; 9 bases line up with TRBD1. The J call is uncertain, as TRBJ2-7 better fits the DNA end. The length of the CDR3 is 14 residues. The V gene's germline CDR1 is MNHEY and CDR2 SMNVEV (reference sequence). The CDR3 nucleotides are TGTGCCAGCAGTTTGGGACAGGGAAGTACCGAGCAGTACTTC. Its translation: CASSLGQGSTEQYF.

This rearrangement joins TRBV20-1 to TRBJ2-5; D possibly corresponds to TRBD2 (5 bases). Trimming pared 0 bases from V and 4 bases from J, leaving 15 bases between. The CDR3 has 15 residues. The germline V gene encodes CDR1 DFQATT and CDR2 SNEGSKA (reference sequence). CDR3 region: CSARDRGKEPETQYF. The CDR3 coding sequence is TGCAGTGCTAGAGATAGAGGGAAGGAACCAGAGACCCAGTACTTC.

At least ten counts were recorded for this clonotype. The limits of the CDR3 on the DNA are not certain, so only TCRdb's listed CDR3 is given. J is TRBJ2-7 and V is TRBV11-2. The CDR3 is 14 residues long, ends included. The germline gives CDR1 SGHAT, CDR2 FQNNGV. The CDR3 sequence: CASSFLWTSYEQYF.

V and J are TRBV20-1 and TRBJ2-7; D gene ambiguous. From germline, CDR1 is DFQATT and CDR2 SNEGSKA (reference sequence). The CDR3 contains 12 residues. V gave up 0 bases and J gave up 4 bases, with 7 bases separating them. CDR3 DNA: TGCAGTGCTAGAGATACCCCTTACGAGCAGTACTTC. Its protein product is CSARDTPYEQYF.

This clonotype occurred a few times. The chain couples TRBV24-1 to TRBJ2-1; D is possibly TRBD1 (5 bases). V dropped 5 bases and J dropped 5 bases, with 9 bases sitting between them. The CDR3 covers 13 residues. Per the germline V gene, CDR1 is KGHDR and CDR2 is SFDVKD. CDR3 DNA: TGTGCCACCAGTGCCCACAGGAACAATGAGCAGTTCTTC. Its translation is CATSAHRNNEQFF.

The rearrangement joins TRBV20-1 to TRBJ2-3; a weak D match, TRBD2 (5 bases). V lost 2 bases and J lost 1, with 16 bases in between. This CDR3 comprises 16 residues. The germline V gene encodes CDR1 DFQATT and CDR2 SNEGSKA (reference sequence). This chain's CDR3 is CSARPSGLEGTDTQYF. For the CDR3, the DNA is TGCAGTGCTAGACCCAGCGGACTGGAAGGCACAGATACGCAGTATTTT.

The chain joins TRBV5-1 to TRBJ1-2; perhaps TRBD1 as D (6 bases). The CDR3 has 16 residues. The germline V gene has CDR1 SGHRS and CDR2 YFSETQ. Trimming took off 3 bases at V and 4 bases at J, with 19 bases between the two ends. The chain's CDR3 is CASSSGQSQWGYGYTF. The CDR3 bases are TGCGCCAGCAGCTCTGGACAGTCTCAATGGGGCTATGGCTACACCTTC. The full variable domain, its missing parts supplied by reference TRBV5-1 and TRBJ1-2, is KAGVTQTPRYLIKTRGQQVTLSCSPISGHRSVSWYQQTPGQGLQFLFEYFSETQRNKGNFPGRFSGRQFSNSRSEMNVSTLELGDSALYLCASSSGQSQWGYGYTFGSGTRLTVV.